The 4 T cell receptor beta chains below come from one sample, sequenced in a study of cytomegalovirus exposure and HLA in healthy donors. Only in-frame clones appear in the TCRdb table, and some are missing; sequencing was by immunoSEQ multiplex PCR. The data contain 140,000 to 150,000 clones, about 87% of them seen just once; the ten biggest clones take up 4.5%. Sequenced: PBMCs. These receptors all stem from a man aged 18 to 35 in good health and CMV-seropositive.

A single count supports this clone. The chain carries TRBV30 and TRBJ1-5; D is unresolved. V lost 6 bases and J 0 bases, leaving 12 bases between the germline ends. The CDR3 runs 14 residues. CDR1 is GTSNPN and CDR2 is SVGIG in the germline V gene (reference sequence). In DNA, the CDR3 is TGTGCCTGTTCCTCAGTTGATAGCAATCAGCCCCAGCATTTT. Translating it yields CACSSVDSNQPQHF.

This clone was counted a few times. J is TRBJ2-7 and V is TRBV10-3; D uncertain. CDR1 and CDR2 from the germline V gene are ENHRY and SYGVKD. CDR3 size: 14 residues. The germline V and J ends were trimmed by 2 bases and 1 base, with 9 bases remaining between them. The CDR3 loop reads CAISEDYTSYEQYF. CDR3 nucleotides: TGTGCCATCAGTGAGGATTACACATCCTACGAGCAGTACTTC.

The V gene is TRBV30, the J gene TRBJ1-2; D unclear. Germline assignment: CDR1 GTSNPN and CDR2 SVGIG (reference sequence). V was cut by 2 bases and J by 4 bases, with 11 bases left in between. The CDR3 extends over 13 amino acids. CDR3 amino acids: CAWSPDYGYGYTF. The DNA of the CDR3 is TGTGCCTGGAGTCCCGATTACGGCTATGGCTACACCTTC.

The CDR3 sequence is CASSPEGPEAFF. DNA of the CDR3: TGCGCCAGCAGCCCGGAGGGCCCTGAAGCTTTCTTT. The rearrangement uses TRBV5-1 and TRBJ1-1; D is unclear. The CDR3 loop spans 12 amino acids. Trimming stripped 4 bases from V and 6 bases from J, with 10 bases between. Looked up from germline, CDR1 is SGHRS and CDR2 is YFSETQ. The full variable domain, with the rest looked up from reference TRBV5-1 and TRBJ1-1, is KAGVTQTPRYLIKTRGQQVTLSCSPISGHRSVSWYQQTPGQGLQFLFEYFSETQRNKGNFPGRFSGRQFSNSRSEMNVSTLELGDSALYLCASSPEGPEAFFGQGTRLTVV.